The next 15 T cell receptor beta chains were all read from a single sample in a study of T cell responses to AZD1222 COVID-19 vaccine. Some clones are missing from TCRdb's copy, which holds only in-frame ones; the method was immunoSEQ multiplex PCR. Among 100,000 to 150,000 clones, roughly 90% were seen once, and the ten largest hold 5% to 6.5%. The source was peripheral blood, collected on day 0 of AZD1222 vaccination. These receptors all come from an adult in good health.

In nucleotides, the CDR3 is TGTGCCAGCAGCCAGGATTCGGGGGCCAGCAATCAGCCCCAGCATTTT. This encodes CASSQDSGASNQPQHF. This sequence joins TRBV3-1 (or the pseudogene TRBV3-2) and TRBJ1-5; a possible D gene is TRBD1 (6 bases). The CDR3 is made up of 16 amino acids. CDR1 is LGHDT and CDR2 is YNNKEL in the germline V gene (reference sequence). Trimming removed 3 bases at V and 1 base at J, with 13 bases between.

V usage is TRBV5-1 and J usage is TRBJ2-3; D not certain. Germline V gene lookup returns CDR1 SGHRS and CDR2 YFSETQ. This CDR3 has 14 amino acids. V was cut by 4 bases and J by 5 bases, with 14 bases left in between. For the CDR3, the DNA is TGCGCCAGCAGCCCCAACGGACCGGGAGATACGCAGTATTTT. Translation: CASSPNGPGDTQYF.

For the CDR3, the DNA is TGTGCCAGCAGCTCAGGGGACAGTACCTACGAGCAGTACTTC. Translating gives CASSSGDSTYEQYF. V gene TRBV5-4 combines with J gene TRBJ2-7; 7 bases align to TRBD1. Looked up from germline, CDR1 is SGHNT and CDR2 is YYREEE (reference sequence). V was pared by 3 bases and J by 2 bases, with 5 bases of the junction left unmatched. The CDR3 extends over 14 amino acids.

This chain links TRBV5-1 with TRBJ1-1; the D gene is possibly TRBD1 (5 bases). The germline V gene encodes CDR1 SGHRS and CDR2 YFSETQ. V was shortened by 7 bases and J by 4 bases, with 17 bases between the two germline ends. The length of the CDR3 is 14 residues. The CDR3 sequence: CASGPYTGGTEAFF. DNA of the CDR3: TGCGCCAGCGGGCCATACACAGGCGGCACTGAAGCTTTCTTT.

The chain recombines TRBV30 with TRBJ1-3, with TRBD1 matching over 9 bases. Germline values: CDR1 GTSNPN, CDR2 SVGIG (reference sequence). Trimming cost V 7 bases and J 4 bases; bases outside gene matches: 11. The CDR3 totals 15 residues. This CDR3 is CASNRGLLLGNTIYF. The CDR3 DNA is TGTGCCTCAAACAGGGGGCTCCTCTTAGGAAACACCATATATTTT. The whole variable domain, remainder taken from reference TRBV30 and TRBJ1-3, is SQTIHQWPATLVQPVGSPLSLECTVEGTSNPNLYWYRQAAGRGLQLLFYSVGIGQISSEVPQNLSASRPQDRQFILSSKKLLLSDSGFYLCASNRGLLLGNTIYFGEGSWLTVV.

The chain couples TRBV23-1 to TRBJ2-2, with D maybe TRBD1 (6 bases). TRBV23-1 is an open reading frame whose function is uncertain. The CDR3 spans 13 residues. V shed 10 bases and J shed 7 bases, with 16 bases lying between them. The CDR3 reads CAISADRGGELFF. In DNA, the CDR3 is TGCGCCATCTCGGCGGACAGAGGCGGGGAGCTGTTTTTT.

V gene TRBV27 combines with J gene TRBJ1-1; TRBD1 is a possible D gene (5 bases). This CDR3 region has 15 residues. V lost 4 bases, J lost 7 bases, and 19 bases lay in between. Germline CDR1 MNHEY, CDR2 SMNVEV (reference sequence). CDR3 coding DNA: TGTGCCAGCAGTTCGAACGGACACTTTTTCGGTGAAGCTTTCTTT. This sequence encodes CASSSNGHFFGEAFF.

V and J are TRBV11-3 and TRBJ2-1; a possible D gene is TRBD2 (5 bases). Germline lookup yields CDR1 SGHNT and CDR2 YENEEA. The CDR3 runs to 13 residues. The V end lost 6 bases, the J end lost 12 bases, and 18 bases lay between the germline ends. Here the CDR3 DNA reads TGTGCCAGCAGTCGGGTCCCGGGAATTGGGCAGTTCTTC. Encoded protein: CASSRVPGIGQFF.

The CDR3 DNA is TGCAGCGTTGAAACAGGGCTCTATGGCTACACCTTC. Residues: CSVETGLYGYTF. V is TRBV29-1 and J is TRBJ1-2; D perhaps matches TRBD1 (6 bases). Germline CDR1 SQVTM, CDR2 ANQGSEA. This CDR3 comprises 12 residues. The V gene lost 2 bases and the J gene lost 4 bases, with 8 bases spanning the gap. Filled out from reference TRBV29-1 and TRBJ1-2, the complete variable domain reads SAVISQKPSRDICQRGTSLTIQCQVDSQVTMMFWYRQQPGQSLTLIATANQGSEATYESGFVIDKFPISRPNLTFSTLTVSNMSPEDSSIYLCSVETGLYGYTFGSGTRLTVV.

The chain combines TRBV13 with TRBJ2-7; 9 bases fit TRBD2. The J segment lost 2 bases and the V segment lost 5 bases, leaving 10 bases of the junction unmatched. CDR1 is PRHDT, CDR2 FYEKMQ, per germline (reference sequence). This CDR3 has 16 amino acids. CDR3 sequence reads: CASSPERGGVPYEQYF. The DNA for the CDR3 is TGTGCCAGCAGCCCAGAACGCGGGGGGGTGCCCTACGAGCAGTACTTC.

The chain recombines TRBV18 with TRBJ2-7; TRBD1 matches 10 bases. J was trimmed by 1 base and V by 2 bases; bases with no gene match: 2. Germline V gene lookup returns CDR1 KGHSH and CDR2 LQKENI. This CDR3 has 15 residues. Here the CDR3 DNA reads TGTGCCAGCTCACCAGGGACAGGGGCGTCCTACGAGCAGTACTTC. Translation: CASSPGTGASYEQYF.

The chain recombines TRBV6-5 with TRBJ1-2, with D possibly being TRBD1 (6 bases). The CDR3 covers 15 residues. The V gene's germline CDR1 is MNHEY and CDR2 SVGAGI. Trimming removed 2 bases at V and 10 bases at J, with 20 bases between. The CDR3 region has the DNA TGTGCCAGCAGTTACGGTGGGGGCTCTGTTCCCCACTACACCTTC. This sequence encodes CASSYGGGSVPHYTF.

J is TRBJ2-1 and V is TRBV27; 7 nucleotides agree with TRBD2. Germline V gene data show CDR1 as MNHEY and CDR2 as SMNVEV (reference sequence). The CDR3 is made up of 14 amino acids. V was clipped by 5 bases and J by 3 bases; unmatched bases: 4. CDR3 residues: CASSESGGYNEQFF. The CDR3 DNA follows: TGTGCCAGCAGTGAGTCGGGGGGCTACAATGAGCAGTTCTTC.

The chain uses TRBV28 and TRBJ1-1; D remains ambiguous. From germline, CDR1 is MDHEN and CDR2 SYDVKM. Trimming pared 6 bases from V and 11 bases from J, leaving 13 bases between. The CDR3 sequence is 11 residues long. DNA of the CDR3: TGTGCCAGCAGCCTGATCGGGGAGGCTTTCTTT. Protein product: CASSLIGEAFF.

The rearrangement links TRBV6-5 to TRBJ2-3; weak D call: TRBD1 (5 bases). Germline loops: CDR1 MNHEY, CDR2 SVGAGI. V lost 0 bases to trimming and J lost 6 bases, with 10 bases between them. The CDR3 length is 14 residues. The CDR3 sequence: CASSYSKGLDTQYF. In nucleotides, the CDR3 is TGTGCCAGCAGTTACTCGAAGGGGTTGGATACGCAGTATTTT.